This T cell receptor (beta chain) derives from a study of molecular identifiers for immune sequencing clone quantification. Study-level points and caveats: Clones of above 20 RNA copies carried over 98% of effector molecules; in naive cells they carried under 1%. Investigators reportedly could detect spiked Jurkat TCR RNA from one cell among approximately 1.1 million naive cells.

One entry per CDR3 protein results from TCRdb running MiXCR on the PCR reads. This repertoire shows under 100,000 distinct CDR3 sequences, nearly 25% found once; its top ten account for 0.78%. CDR3 length: 14 amino acids. Germline loops: CDR1 MNHEY, CDR2 SMNVEV (reference sequence). Trimming removed 3 bases from V and 2 bases from J, with 10 bases in between. Points on this clonotype: Its antigen is as yet unknown.

The chain has TRBV27 and TRBJ1-1; possible D gene TRBD1, 6 bases. Material: naive CD8+ T cells from blood, with Jurkat cell RNA spiked in. This sample's subset: FACS-sorted CD8+CD4-CCR7+CD45RA+ naive T cells. The sequence came from a human donor in good health. Some libraries in this study had Jurkat cell RNA spiked in. CDR3 DNA sequence: TGTGCCAGCAGTTTCCTGGACAGCAACACTGAAGCTTTCTTT. This encodes CASSFLDSNTEAFF.